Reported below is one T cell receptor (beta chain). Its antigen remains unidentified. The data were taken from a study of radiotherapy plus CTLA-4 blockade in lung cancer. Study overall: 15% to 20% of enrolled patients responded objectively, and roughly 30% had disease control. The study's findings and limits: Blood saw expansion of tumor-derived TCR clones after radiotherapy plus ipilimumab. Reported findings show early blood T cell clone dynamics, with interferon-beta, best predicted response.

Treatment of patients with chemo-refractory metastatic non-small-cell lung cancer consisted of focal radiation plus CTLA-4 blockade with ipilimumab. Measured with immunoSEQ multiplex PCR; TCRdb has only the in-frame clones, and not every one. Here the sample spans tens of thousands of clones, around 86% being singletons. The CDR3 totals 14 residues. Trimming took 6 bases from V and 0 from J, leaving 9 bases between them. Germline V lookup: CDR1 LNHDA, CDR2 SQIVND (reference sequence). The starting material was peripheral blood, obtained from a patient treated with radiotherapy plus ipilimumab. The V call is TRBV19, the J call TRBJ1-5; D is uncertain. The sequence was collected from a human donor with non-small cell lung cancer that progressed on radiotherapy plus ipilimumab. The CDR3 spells CASRGGGSNQPQHF. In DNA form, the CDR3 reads TGTGCCAGTAGGGGAGGAGGTAGCAATCAGCCCCAGCATTTT.